These T cell receptor beta chains were read from a single sample in a study of pediatric ulcerative colitis. Sequencing used immunoSEQ multiplex PCR; TCRdb keeps in-frame clones, though not all of them. The sample yields about 37,000 clones, 60% to 75% seen once. The sequencing input was gut tissue. The receptors were sampled from a boy aged 10-17 years with severe ulcerative colitis. CDR3s leave out the opening cysteine and the closing phenylalanine or tryptophan. Rows give clone size only sometimes, using once, few, many, or a class for an expanded clone.

v_call	clone_size	j_call	cdr3_aa
TRBV27	once	TRBJ1-1	ASSSYDYRGDTEAF
TRBV2	NA	TRBJ2-2	ASKGQNPTGELF
TRBV5-1	NA	TRBJ1-5	ASSLEAGSNQPQH
TRBV6-5	NA	TRBJ2-1	ASSSVGNEQF
TRBV5-4	few	TRBJ1-2	ASSPRGAYYGYT
TRBV5-5	NA	TRBJ2-1	ASSLEAYNEQF
TRBV7-6	NA	TRBJ2-1	ASRGGLVSVNEQF
TRBV6-1	NA	TRBJ1-3	ASSEVDRAAGNTIY
TRBV19	few	TRBJ1-2	ASSIARRSYGYT
TRBV30	once	TRBJ2-5	ASRGGRLETQY
TRBV4-1	NA	TRBJ1-5	ASSSTGVQPQH
TRBV6-5	NA	TRBJ1-1	ASSTGQGEAF
TRBV6-6	NA	TRBJ2-7	ASSYSQRLSEQY
TRBV29-1	few	TRBJ2-2	SVGEVSAGELF
TRBV28	NA	TRBJ1-5	ASRLLGRPQH
TRBV9	NA	TRBJ1-5	ASSVTSNQPQH
TRBV19	NA	TRBJ2-7	ASRGTTSYEQY
TRBV5-1	NA	TRBJ2-4	ASSEGNIQY
TRBV11-2	NA	TRBJ1-1	ASSLSRPSDAF
TRBV11-2	NA	TRBJ1-2	ASSLNRGANYGYT
TRBV9	NA	TRBJ1-5	ASSTDGGAGQPQH
TRBV2	NA	TRBJ1-4	ASSEALGVGEKLF
TRBV29-1	few	TRBJ1-3	SVLLSGNTIY
TRBV2	NA	TRBJ2-7	ASSPLRDSQYEQY
TRBV5-1	once	TRBJ2-3	ASSLGQGFTDTQY
TRBV28	NA	TRBJ1-1	ASSSPRAPMNTEAF
TRBV9	NA	TRBJ2-6	ASTSGQRYSGANVLT
TRBV30	NA	TRBJ2-2	AWRERHMGATGELF
TRBV9	few	TRBJ2-7	ASSVDGVTYEQY
TRBV5-1	NA	TRBJ1-2	ASSAGQSNGINYGYT
TRBV19	medium-sized	TRBJ1-2	ASSINLLPIHGYT
TRBV30	NA	TRBJ2-1	AWSGGTMLNEQF
TRBV5-1	NA	TRBJ1-2	ASSQTGRWGYT
TRBV6-1	few	TRBJ1-4	ASINGNGNEKLF
TRBV27	once	TRBJ2-1	ASSSQGAYNEQF
TRBV28	NA	TRBJ2-3	ASSLRQGTQY
TRBV18	NA	TRBJ2-7	ASSPRQEAEQY
TRBV9	NA	TRBJ2-5	ASSGVGIQETQY
TRBV30	NA	TRBJ2-7	ACNRDSASYEQY
TRBV29-1	NA	TRBJ2-3	SVDALTGTSGGYTQY